This TCR beta chain comes out of a study of cytomegalovirus exposure and HLA in healthy donors. About this clone itself: The antigen remains undetermined.

Findings of the study overall: When a later analysis was performed, an Asian-associated ancestry cluster reportedly had fewer N-insertions than the approximately 690-donor mean. The productive fraction for most TCR beta V segments was about 90% or about 30% in an earlier analysis.

Vbeta (60) and Jbeta (13) primers were used in the PCR. Measured with immunoSEQ multiplex PCR; TCRdb has only the in-frame clones, and not every one. The sample's table shows tens of thousands of clones. This TCR was sampled from a boy aged 10-17 years in good health and CMV-seronegative. Sequencing was performed on PBMCs.

CDR3 residues: CASSPPGSSYEQYF. CDR3 coding DNA: TGTGCCAGCTCACCACCCGGTAGCTCCTACGAGCAGTACTTC. The chain carries TRBV18 and TRBJ2-5; D unclear. The J call is doubtful: the DNA matches TRBJ2-7 better. The germline gives CDR1 KGHSH, CDR2 LQKENI. The CDR3 runs to 14 residues.